This T cell receptor beta chain was identified in a study of beta chain features in type 1 diabetes. V dropped 5 bases and J dropped 8 bases, with 4 bases sitting between them. Germline lookup yields CDR1 SEHNR and CDR2 FQNEAQ (reference sequence). This CDR3 spans 11 amino acids. One heparinised blood draw, averaging about 100 mL, came from each donor. TCRB transcripts that were expressed got sequenced, as all of the isolated RNA had been reverse transcribed. Measured with immunoSEQ multiplex PCR; TCRdb has only the in-frame clones, and not every one. The sample carries about 350,000 clones, about 19% recorded once. This clone turned up a few times.

V is TRBV7-9 and J is TRBJ1-6, with D uncertain. The sequencing input was naive CD4+ T cells from blood. The source is a woman aged 18-29 years in good health. CDR3 in DNA: TGTGCCAGCAGCCAGGATTCACCCCTCCACTTT. Its protein product is CASSQDSPLHF.